A single sample is the source of the 18 T cell receptor beta chains below, sequenced in a study of blood T cells in healthy people across ages. The authors ran a second PCR of about 6 to 11 cycles using a sample-barcoded 5' primer and a J-beta primer mix. TCRdb called the 5' RACE reads again in MiXCR, with one record for every CDR3 protein. The sample includes some 1.5 million distinct CDR3 sequences, approximately 30% of them seen just once. Specimen: blood. The receptors here all came from a woman aged 25 to 39 in good health.

The chain has TRBV25-1 and TRBJ2-5, with D possibly matching TRBD1 (7 bases). Germline-derived CDR1 and CDR2 are MGHDK and SYGVNS. Trimming left V 2 bases short and J 5 bases short, with 12 bases between. The CDR3 has 14 amino acids. DNA for the CDR3: TGTGCCAGCAGTGAACGAGGAGGGGGCGAGACCCAGTACTTC. Translating it yields CASSERGGGETQYF.

Many counts were recorded for this clonotype. V usage is TRBV28 and J usage is TRBJ2-7; 7 bases map to TRBD1. V shed 5 bases and J 2 bases; nucleotides not matched to a gene: 9. The CDR3 covers 15 residues. Germline CDR1 and CDR2: MDHEN and SYDVKM. The CDR3 sequence: CASSITGTVTYEQYF. Written as DNA, the CDR3 is TGTGCCAGCAGTATCACCGGGACAGTCACCTACGAGCAGTACTTC.

On this clonotype itself: A read error may be the cause here, since a much bigger clone is one base away. This chain uses TRBV20-1 with TRBJ2-1, with D maybe TRBD2 (6 bases). Germline V gene sequence: CDR1 DFQATT, CDR2 SNEGSKA (reference sequence). With 5 bases removed from V and 10 bases from J, the gap between germline ends came to 24 bases. The length of the CDR3 is 15 residues. In DNA form, the CDR3 reads TGCAGTGCTCGGAGGTCCGGGACTGGCTTGAAGGAGCAGTTCTTC. Its translation: CSARRSGTGLKEQFF.

The V and J genes are TRBV9 and TRBJ1-2; D may be TRBD1 (6 bases). CDR3 length: 17 amino acids. Germline lookup yields CDR1 SGDLS and CDR2 YYNGEE. The V end lost 4 bases, the J end lost 4 bases, and 23 bases lay between the germline ends. CDR3 sequence: CASSQYPQGRSIYGYTF. As DNA, the CDR3 is TGTGCCAGCAGCCAGTACCCCCAGGGGCGGTCAATCTATGGCTACACCTTC.

This chain links TRBV20-1 with TRBJ2-7; D is undetermined. V was clipped by 1 base and J by 6 bases, with 19 bases between them. The CDR3 extends over 15 amino acids. Per the germline V gene, CDR1 is DFQATT and CDR2 is SNEGSKA (reference sequence). The CDR3 DNA follows: TGCAGTGCTAGAGCCAGTAGTAATCCTGCCTCCGAGCAGTACTTC. Protein product: CSARASSNPASEQYF.

This chain links TRBV5-1 with TRBJ2-3, with 7 bases identical to TRBD2. This CDR3 has 16 residues. V dropped 5 bases and J dropped 2; count of bases not matched to a gene: 11. CDR1 is SGHRS and CDR2 is YFSETQ in the germline V gene. CDR3 DNA: TGCGCCAGCAGATCCGGGAGTGGGAGGGCCACAGATACGCAGTATTTT. Translated, it gives CASRSGSGRATDTQYF.

This sequence joins TRBV7-6 and TRBJ2-3, with 11 bases identical to TRBD2. With V trimmed by 1 base and J by 4 bases, 4 bases remained unmatched. The germline V gene encodes CDR1 SGHVS and CDR2 FNYEAQ. This CDR3 has 16 amino acids. CDR3 bases: TGTGCCAGCAGCTTAGACCGACTAGCGGGGTCAGATACGCAGTATTTT. As protein: CASSLDRLAGSDTQYF.

CDR3 sequence: CSARMIGGAHNEQFF. As DNA, the CDR3 is TGCAGTGCTAGAATGATTGGCGGGGCTCACAATGAGCAGTTCTTC. The chain is built from TRBV20-1 and TRBJ2-1; weak D call: TRBD2 (6 bases). CDR3 length equals 15 residues. Trimming left V 2 bases short and J 5 bases short, with 16 bases between. The V gene's germline CDR1 is DFQATT and CDR2 SNEGSKA (reference sequence).

The rearrangement uses TRBV4-2 and TRBJ2-3, with 7 bases identical to TRBD1. The junction had 4 bases not matched to a gene; V was cut back by 4 bases and J by 0 bases. Germline assignment: CDR1 LGHNA and CDR2 YNFKEQ. The CDR3 totals 15 residues. The CDR3 region has the DNA TGTGCCAGCAGCCGAACGACAGGGAGCACAGATACGCAGTATTTT. It specifies CASSRTTGSTDTQYF.

J is TRBJ2-1 and V is TRBV30, with 9 bases lining up with TRBD2. Germline V CDR1 and CDR2: GTSNPN, SVGIG (reference sequence). The V gene end was trimmed by 3 bases and the J gene end by 15 bases; junction bases not matched to a gene: 6. The CDR3 contains 11 residues. The CDR3 DNA is TGTGCCTGGAGGAGACTAGCGGCTCTGTTCTTC. It encodes CAWRRLAALFF. Based on the CDR3 plus reference TRBV30 and TRBJ2-1, the full variable domain is SQTIHQWPATLVQPVGSPLSLECTVEGTSNPNLYWYRQAAGRGLQLLFYSVGIGQISSEVPQNLSASRPQDRQFILSSKKLLLSDSGFYLCAWRRLAALFFGPGTRLTVL.

This clonotype was seen a few times. The chain couples TRBV5-1 to TRBJ2-1; TRBD2 matches at 7 bases. From germline, CDR1 is SGHRS and CDR2 YFSETQ. J lost 2 bases, V lost 3 bases, and 5 bases had no gene match. This CDR3 comprises 15 residues. CDR3 in amino acids: CASSSGGPTYNEQFF. The CDR3 coding sequence is TGCGCCAGCAGCTCGGGGGGACCTACCTACAATGAGCAGTTCTTC.

This clonotype has a handful of counts. V gene TRBV9 combines with J gene TRBJ1-6; 9 nucleotides line up with TRBD1. The CDR3 runs to 14 residues. The germline V gene encodes CDR1 SGDLS and CDR2 YYNGEE. V shed 0 bases and J 8 bases; nucleotides not matched to a gene: 0. CDR3 sequence (DNA): TGTGCCAGCAGCGTAGGGGACAGGGATTCACCCCTCCACTTT. Translation: CASSVGDRDSPLHF.

This clonotype showed up just a few times. The chain is built from TRBV29-1 and TRBJ2-3, with a possible D match to TRBD2 (6 bases). V lost 3 bases to trimming and J lost 4 bases, with 14 bases between them. The length of the CDR3 is 14 residues. The germline CDR1 and CDR2 sequences are SQVTM and ANQGSEA. CDR3 sequence reads: CSVDGVEGPDTQYF. CDR3 coding DNA: TGCAGCGTTGATGGGGTGGAGGGTCCAGATACGCAGTATTTT.

This clonotype was detected many times. The chain employs TRBV29-1 and TRBJ2-5; D is unclear. This CDR3 spans 11 amino acids. With 1 base removed from V and 5 bases from J, the gap between germline ends came to 5 bases. Germline loops: CDR1 SQVTM, CDR2 ANQGSEA. CDR3 in amino acids: CSVEARETQYF. CDR3 sequence (DNA): TGCAGCGTTGAAGCACGGGAGACCCAGTACTTC.

This clonotype was recorded once. This chain links TRBV14 with TRBJ2-1; 13 bases fit TRBD2. Per germline, CDR1 SGHDN and CDR2 FVKESK. The J segment lost 0 bases and the V segment lost 1 base, leaving 3 bases of the junction unmatched. This CDR3 comprises 18 residues. As DNA, the CDR3 is TGTGCCAGCAGCCAAGGACTAGCGGGGGGCCCCTCCTACAATGAGCAGTTCTTC. Its translation is CASSQGLAGGPSYNEQFF.

The V and J genes are TRBV9 and TRBJ2-7, with 13 positions matching TRBD2. This CDR3 spans 16 amino acids. V shed 4 bases and J 7 bases; nucleotides not matched to a gene: 11. Germline-derived CDR1 and CDR2 are SGDLS and YYNGEE. The CDR3 region is CASSTRTSGGNNEQYF. CDR3 nucleotide sequence: TGTGCCAGCAGCACCCGGACTAGCGGGGGCAACAATGAGCAGTACTTC.

J is TRBJ2-1 and V is TRBV27; no reliable D call. The CDR3 sequence is 14 residues long. Trimming cost V 2 bases and J 4 bases, with 9 bases left between them. The germline V gene encodes CDR1 MNHEY and CDR2 SMNVEV (reference sequence). The CDR3 sequence: CASSLQPGYNEQFF. CDR3 DNA: TGTGCCAGCAGTTTACAACCGGGTTACAATGAGCAGTTCTTC.

This clonotype was picked up many times. CDR3 loop: CASSWTMGQSARGYTF. CDR3 in DNA: TGTGCCAGCAGTTGGACGATGGGACAATCTGCGCGCGGCTACACCTTC. V and J are TRBV6-5 and TRBJ1-2, with D possibly TRBD1 on 6 matching bases. V was trimmed by 4 bases and J by 8 bases, leaving 23 bases between them. The germline V gene encodes CDR1 MNHEY and CDR2 SVGAGI. The CDR3 runs 16 residues.